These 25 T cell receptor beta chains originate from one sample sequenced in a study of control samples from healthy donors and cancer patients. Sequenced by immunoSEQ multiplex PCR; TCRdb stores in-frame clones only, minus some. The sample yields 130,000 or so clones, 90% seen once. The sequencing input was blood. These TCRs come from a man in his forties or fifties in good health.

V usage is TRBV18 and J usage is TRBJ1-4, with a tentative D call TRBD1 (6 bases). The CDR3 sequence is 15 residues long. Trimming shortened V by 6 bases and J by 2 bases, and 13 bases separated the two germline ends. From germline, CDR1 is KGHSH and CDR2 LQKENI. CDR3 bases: TGTGCCAGCTCGAGAGTCCAGGGGACTAATGAAAAACTGTTTTTT. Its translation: CASSRVQGTNEKLFF.

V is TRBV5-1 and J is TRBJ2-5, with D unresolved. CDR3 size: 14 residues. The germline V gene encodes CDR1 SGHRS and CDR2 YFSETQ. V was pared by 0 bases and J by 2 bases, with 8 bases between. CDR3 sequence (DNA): TGCGCCAGCAGCTTGGGGTCAGCACAAGAGACCCAGTACTTC. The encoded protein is CASSLGSAQETQYF.

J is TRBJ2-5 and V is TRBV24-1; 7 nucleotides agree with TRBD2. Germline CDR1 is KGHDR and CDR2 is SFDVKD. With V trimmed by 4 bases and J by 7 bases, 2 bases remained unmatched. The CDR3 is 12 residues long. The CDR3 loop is CATSEVAGTQYF. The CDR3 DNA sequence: TGTGCCACCAGTGAGGTAGCGGGGACCCAGTACTTC.

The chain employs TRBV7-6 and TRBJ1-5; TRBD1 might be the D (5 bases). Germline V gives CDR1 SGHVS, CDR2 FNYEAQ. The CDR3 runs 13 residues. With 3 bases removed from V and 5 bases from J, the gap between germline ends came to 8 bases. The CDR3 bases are TGTGCCAGCAGCTTCGGGGGGGATCAGCCCCAGCATTTT. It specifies CASSFGGDQPQHF.

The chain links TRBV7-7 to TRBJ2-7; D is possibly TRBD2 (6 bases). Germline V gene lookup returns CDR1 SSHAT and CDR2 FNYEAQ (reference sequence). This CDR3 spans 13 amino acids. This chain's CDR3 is CAPPEGSSYEQYF. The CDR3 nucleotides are TGTGCTCCCCCGGAGGGAAGCTCCTACGAGCAGTACTTC.

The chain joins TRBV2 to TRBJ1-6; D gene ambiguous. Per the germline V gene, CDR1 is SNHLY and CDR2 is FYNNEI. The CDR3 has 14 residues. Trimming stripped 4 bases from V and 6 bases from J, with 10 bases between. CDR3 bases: TGTGCCAGCAGTGCGTGGGTGGGTAATTCACCCCTCCACTTT. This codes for CASSAWVGNSPLHF.

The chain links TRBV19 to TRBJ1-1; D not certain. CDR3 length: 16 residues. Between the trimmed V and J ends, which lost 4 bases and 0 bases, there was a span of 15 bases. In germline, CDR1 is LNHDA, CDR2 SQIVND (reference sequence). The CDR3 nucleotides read TGTGCCAGTAGTACGGGCCCGACATTAATGAACACTGAAGCTTTCTTT. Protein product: CASSTGPTLMNTEAFF.

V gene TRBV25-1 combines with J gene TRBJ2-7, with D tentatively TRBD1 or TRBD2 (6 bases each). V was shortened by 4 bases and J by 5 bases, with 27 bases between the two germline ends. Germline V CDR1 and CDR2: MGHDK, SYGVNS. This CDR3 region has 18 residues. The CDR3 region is CASSGFLSGDTIGNEQYF. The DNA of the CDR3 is TGTGCCAGCAGTGGGTTCCTTTCGGGGGACACTATAGGCAACGAGCAGTACTTC.

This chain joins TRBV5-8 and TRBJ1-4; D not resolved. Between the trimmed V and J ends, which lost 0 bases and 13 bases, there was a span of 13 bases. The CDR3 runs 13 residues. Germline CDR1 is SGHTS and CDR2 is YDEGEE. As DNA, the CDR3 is TGTGCCAGCAGCTTGGCCCCCACAACGGGACTGTTTTTT. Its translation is CASSLAPTTGLFF.

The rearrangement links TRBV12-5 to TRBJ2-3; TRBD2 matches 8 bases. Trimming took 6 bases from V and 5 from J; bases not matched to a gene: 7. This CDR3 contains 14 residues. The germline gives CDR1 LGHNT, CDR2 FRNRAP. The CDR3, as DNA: TGTGCTAGTGGGTTTTCGGGGGGGGAAGATACGCAGTATTTT. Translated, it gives CASGFSGGEDTQYF.

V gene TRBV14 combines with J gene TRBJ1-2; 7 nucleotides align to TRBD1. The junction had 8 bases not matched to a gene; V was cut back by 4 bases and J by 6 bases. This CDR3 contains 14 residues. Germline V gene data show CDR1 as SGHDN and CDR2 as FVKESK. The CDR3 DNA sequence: TGTGCCAGCAGCCTAAACAGGGGCAGGAATGGCTACACCTTC. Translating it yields CASSLNRGRNGYTF.

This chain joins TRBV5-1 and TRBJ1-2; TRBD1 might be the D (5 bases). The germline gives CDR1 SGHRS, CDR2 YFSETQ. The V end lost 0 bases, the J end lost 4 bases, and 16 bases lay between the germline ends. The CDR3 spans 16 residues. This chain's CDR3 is CASSLEGLGEGYGYTF. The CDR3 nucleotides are TGCGCCAGCAGCTTGGAGGGGTTAGGGGAAGGCTATGGCTACACCTTC.

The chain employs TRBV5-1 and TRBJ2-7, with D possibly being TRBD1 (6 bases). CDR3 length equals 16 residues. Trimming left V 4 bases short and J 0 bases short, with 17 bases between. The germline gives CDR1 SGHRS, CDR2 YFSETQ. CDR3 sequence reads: CASSHDWTVSSYEQYF. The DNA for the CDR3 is TGCGCCAGCAGCCACGACTGGACAGTTTCCTCCTACGAGCAGTACTTC.

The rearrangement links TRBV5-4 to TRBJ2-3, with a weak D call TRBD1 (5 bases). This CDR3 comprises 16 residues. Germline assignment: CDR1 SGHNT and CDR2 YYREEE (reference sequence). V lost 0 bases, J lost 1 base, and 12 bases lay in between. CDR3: CASSLARQGGTDTQYF. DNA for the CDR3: TGTGCCAGCAGCTTGGCCCGGCAGGGCGGCACAGATACGCAGTATTTT.

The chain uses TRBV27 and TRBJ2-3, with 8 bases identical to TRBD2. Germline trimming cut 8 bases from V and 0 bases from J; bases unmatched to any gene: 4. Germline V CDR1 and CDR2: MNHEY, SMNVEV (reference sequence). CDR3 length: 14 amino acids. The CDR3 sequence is CASYSGASTDTQYF. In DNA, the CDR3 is TGTGCCAGCTATAGCGGGGCTAGCACAGATACGCAGTATTTT.

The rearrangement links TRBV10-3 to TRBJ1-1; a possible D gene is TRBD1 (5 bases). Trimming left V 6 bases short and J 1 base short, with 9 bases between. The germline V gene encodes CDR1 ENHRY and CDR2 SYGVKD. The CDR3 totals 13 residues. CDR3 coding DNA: TGTGCCATCAGCCGGGGCGGGAACACTGAAGCTTTCTTT. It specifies CAISRGGNTEAFF.

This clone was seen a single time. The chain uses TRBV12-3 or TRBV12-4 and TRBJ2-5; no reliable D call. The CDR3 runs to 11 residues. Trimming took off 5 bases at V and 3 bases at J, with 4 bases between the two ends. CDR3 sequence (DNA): TGTGCCAGCAGTATCAAAGAGACCCAGTACTTC. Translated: CASSIKETQYF.

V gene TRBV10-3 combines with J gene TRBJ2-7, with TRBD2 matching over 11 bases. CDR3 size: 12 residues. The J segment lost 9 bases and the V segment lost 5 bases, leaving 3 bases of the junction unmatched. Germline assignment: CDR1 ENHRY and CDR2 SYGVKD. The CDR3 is CAISSTSGTQYF. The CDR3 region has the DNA TGTGCCATCAGTTCGACTAGCGGGACGCAGTACTTC.

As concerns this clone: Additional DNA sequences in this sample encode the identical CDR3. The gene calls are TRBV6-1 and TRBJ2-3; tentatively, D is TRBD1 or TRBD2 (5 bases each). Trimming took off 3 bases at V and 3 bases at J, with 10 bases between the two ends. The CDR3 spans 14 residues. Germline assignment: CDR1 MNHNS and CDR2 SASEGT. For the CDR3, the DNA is TGTGCCAGCAGTGATCGGGGCCCGACAGATACGCAGTATTTT. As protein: CASSDRGPTDTQYF.

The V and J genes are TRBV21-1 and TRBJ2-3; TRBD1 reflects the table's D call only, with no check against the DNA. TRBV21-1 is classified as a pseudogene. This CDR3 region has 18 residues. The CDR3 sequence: CASSKPPFWTVGTDTQYF. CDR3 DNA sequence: TGTGCCAGCAGCAAACCTCCCTTTTGGACAGTAGGCACAGATACGCAGTATTTT.

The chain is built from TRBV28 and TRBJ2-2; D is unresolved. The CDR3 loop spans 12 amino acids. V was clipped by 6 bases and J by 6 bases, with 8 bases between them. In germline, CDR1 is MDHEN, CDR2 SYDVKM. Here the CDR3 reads CASRPRSGELFF. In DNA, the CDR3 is TGTGCCAGCAGGCCCCGGTCCGGGGAGCTGTTTTTT.

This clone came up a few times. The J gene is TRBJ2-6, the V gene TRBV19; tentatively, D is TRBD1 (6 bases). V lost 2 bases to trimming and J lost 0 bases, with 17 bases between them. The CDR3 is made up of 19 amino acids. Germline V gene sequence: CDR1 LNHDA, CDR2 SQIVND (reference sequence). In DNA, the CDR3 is TGTGCCAGTAGTATATTGTTCCCGGACAGCTACTCTGGGGCCAACGTCCTGACTTTC. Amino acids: CASSILFPDSYSGANVLTF.

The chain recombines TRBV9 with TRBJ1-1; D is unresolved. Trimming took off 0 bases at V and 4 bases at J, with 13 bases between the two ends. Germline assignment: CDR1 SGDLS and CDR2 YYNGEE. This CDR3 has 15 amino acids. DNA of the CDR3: TGTGCCAGCAGCGTAGGGGTGGTTTTGTCCACTGAAGCTTTCTTT. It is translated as CASSVGVVLSTEAFF.

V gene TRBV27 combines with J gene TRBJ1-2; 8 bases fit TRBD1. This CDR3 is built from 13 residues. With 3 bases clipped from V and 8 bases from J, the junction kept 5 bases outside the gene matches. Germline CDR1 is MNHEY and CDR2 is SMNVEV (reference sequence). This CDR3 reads CASSFQGALGYTF. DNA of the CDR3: TGTGCCAGCAGTTTTCAGGGGGCGCTGGGCTACACCTTC.

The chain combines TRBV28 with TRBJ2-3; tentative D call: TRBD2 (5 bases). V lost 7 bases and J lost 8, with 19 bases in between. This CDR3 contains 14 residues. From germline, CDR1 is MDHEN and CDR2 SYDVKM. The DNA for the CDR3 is TGTGCCAGCACCACTGGGCCTAGCAAGCGTACGCAGTATTTT. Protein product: CASTTGPSKRTQYF.